These 22 T cell receptor beta chains were sequenced from one sample in a study of cytomegalovirus exposure and HLA in healthy donors. In the PCR, 60 Vbeta and 13 Jbeta primers were used. The table came from immunoSEQ multiplex PCR; TCRdb's copy has only in-frame clones and leaves some out. The table lists roughly 140,000 clones, roughly 80% of them singletons, with 3.5% to 5.5% in the top ten. The sample consisted of PBMCs. These receptors originate from a middle-aged woman in good health and CMV-seropositive.

The rearrangement uses TRBV19 and TRBJ2-1; 12 bases line up with TRBD2. The CDR3 loop spans 16 amino acids. Germline V lookup: CDR1 LNHDA, CDR2 SQIVND (reference sequence). V shed 1 base and J 9 bases; nucleotides not matched to a gene: 7. CDR3 DNA sequence: TGTGCCAGTAGTATAGGCGCTAGCGGGGGGGCCGCTGAGCAGTTCTTC. It specifies CASSIGASGGAAEQFF.

The chain links TRBV5-1 to TRBJ2-1; D call uncertain. Germline values: CDR1 SGHRS, CDR2 YFSETQ. V was cut by 0 bases and J by 0 bases, with 7 bases left in between. This CDR3 is 15 amino acids long. CDR3 residues: CASSLGEFSYNEQFF. CDR3 sequence (DNA): TGCGCCAGCAGCTTGGGTGAGTTCTCCTACAATGAGCAGTTCTTC.

The J gene is TRBJ2-7, the V gene TRBV6-1; D not resolved. V was pared by 6 bases and J by 0 bases, with 6 bases between. CDR3 length: 12 amino acids. Germline V gene data show CDR1 as MNHNS and CDR2 as SASEGT. CDR3 coding DNA: TGTGCCAGCAGGACTGCCTCCTACGAGCAGTACTTC. This codes for CASRTASYEQYF.

There are a few counts of this clone. The J gene is TRBJ1-4, the V gene TRBV6-1; D remains ambiguous. The CDR3 is 15 amino acids. Trimming removed 1 base from V and 8 bases from J, with 14 bases in between. Per germline, CDR1 MNHNS and CDR2 SASEGT. The CDR3 spells CASSEVRGSGEKLFF. The CDR3, as DNA: TGTGCCAGCAGTGAAGTTCGAGGGTCGGGGGAAAAACTGTTTTTT.

CDR3 in DNA: TGTGCCAGCAGTGAATATGGGAGGGGAGGGAACGAGCAGTACTTC. Translated, it gives CASSEYGRGGNEQYF. The gene calls are TRBV25-1 and TRBJ2-7, with TRBD2 matching 7 bases. This CDR3 contains 15 residues. With 0 bases clipped from V and 5 bases from J, the junction kept 7 bases outside the gene matches. Germline CDR1 is MGHDK and CDR2 is SYGVNS.

The chain links TRBV27 to TRBJ2-1; 11 nucleotides line up with TRBD2. With 0 bases clipped from V and 5 bases from J, the junction kept 3 bases outside the gene matches. CDR1 and CDR2 from the germline V gene are MNHEY and SMNVEV (reference sequence). The CDR3 consists of 16 residues. The CDR3 loop reads CASSLSRLAGNNEQFF. The CDR3 coding sequence is TGTGCCAGCAGTTTATCTCGACTAGCGGGGAACAATGAGCAGTTCTTC.

This chain links TRBV27 with TRBJ2-1; 10 bases match TRBD2. The CDR3 is 15 residues long. Germline V gene data show CDR1 as MNHEY and CDR2 as SMNVEV (reference sequence). Unmatched junction bases numbered 7, after V lost 7 bases and J lost 4 bases. CDR3 in amino acids: CASTTLAGVYNEQFF. The CDR3 nucleotides are TGTGCCAGCACGACGCTAGCGGGAGTGTACAATGAGCAGTTCTTC.

This chain joins TRBV7-9 and TRBJ1-5; no reliable D call. Looked up from germline, CDR1 is SEHNR and CDR2 is FQNEAQ (reference sequence). The CDR3 covers 15 residues. V was shortened by 4 bases and J by 3 bases, with 13 bases between the two germline ends. The CDR3 DNA follows: TGTGCCAGCAGCTCCGGAGGATCTTTCAATCAGCCCCAGCATTTT. Protein sequence: CASSSGGSFNQPQHF.

This clone was observed a few times. This chain uses TRBV4-1 with TRBJ2-7; 10 bases are shared with TRBD2. CDR1 is MGHRA and CDR2 is YSYEKL in the germline V gene. This CDR3 has 17 residues. J lost 6 bases, V lost 3 bases, and 14 bases had no gene match. The CDR3 here is CASSHGLAGAAGGEQYF. The DNA for the CDR3 is TGCGCCAGCAGCCATGGGCTAGCGGGGGCAGCGGGCGGCGAGCAGTACTTC.

This sequence joins TRBV28 and TRBJ1-4; 9 bases line up with TRBD1. Germline V gene sequence: CDR1 MDHEN, CDR2 SYDVKM. Trimming at V came to 5 bases and at J to 6 bases, leaving 10 bases not matched to a gene. The CDR3 contains 16 residues. The chain's CDR3 is CASSRPGTGSDEKLFF. As DNA, the CDR3 is TGTGCCAGCAGTCGTCCCGGGACAGGGTCGGATGAAAAACTGTTTTTT.

This chain connects TRBV30 to TRBJ2-5; TRBD1 matches at 9 bases. CDR1 GTSNPN and CDR2 SVGIG come from the germline V gene (reference sequence). J was trimmed by 4 bases and V by 6 bases; bases with no gene match: 9. This CDR3 is built from 14 residues. As DNA, the CDR3 is TGTGCCTGCCGGGGGGACAGGGTCCGAGAGACCCAGTACTTC. Amino acids: CACRGDRVRETQYF.

The J gene is TRBJ1-3, the V gene TRBV6-1, with 8 bases fitting TRBD1. Germline CDR1 and CDR2: MNHNS and SASEGT. Trimming at V came to 5 bases and at J to 3 bases, leaving 6 bases not matched to a gene. The CDR3 covers 15 residues. In DNA, the CDR3 is TGTGCCAGCAGTTCAGGACAGGGTCATGGAAACACCATATATTTT. Its translation is CASSSGQGHGNTIYF.

The chain carries TRBV7-9 and TRBJ2-5; the D gene is possibly TRBD1 (5 bases). The CDR3 has 14 amino acids. The V gene lost 0 bases and the J gene lost 3 bases, with 8 bases spanning the gap. Germline-derived CDR1 and CDR2 are SEHNR and FQNEAQ (reference sequence). The CDR3 nucleotides read TGTGCCAGCAGCTTAGCTGGGGCAGAAGAGACCCAGTACTTC. Residues: CASSLAGAEETQYF.

The chain joins TRBV18 to TRBJ1-1, with no clear D. Germline V CDR1 and CDR2: KGHSH, LQKENI. The ends were cut back, 5 bases at V and 5 bases at J, with 12 bases in the middle. There are 13 residues in the CDR3. The CDR3 bases are TGTGCCAGCTCAGCCCGGAGTCGGACTGAAGCTTTCTTT. It specifies CASSARSRTEAFF.

This chain connects TRBV6-5 to TRBJ1-6; no firm D call. Germline-derived CDR1 and CDR2 are MNHEY and SVGAGI. CDR3 length: 16 residues. Trimming pared 0 bases from V and 4 bases from J, leaving 10 bases between. The CDR3: CASSYSLTIYNSPLHF. The DNA of the CDR3 is TGTGCCAGCAGTTACTCGCTTACAATTTATAATTCACCCCTCCACTTT.

This clone was counted a single time. The rearrangement joins TRBV7-9 to TRBJ2-2, with 7 bases that match TRBD1. Germline loops: CDR1 SEHNR, CDR2 FQNEAQ (reference sequence). The CDR3 totals 14 residues. Unmatched junction bases numbered 5, after V lost 3 bases and J lost 7 bases. CDR3 bases: TGTGCCAGCAGCTTTAAACAGGGGATCGGGGAGCTGTTTTTT. It yields the protein CASSFKQGIGELFF.

The rearrangement links TRBV9 to TRBJ2-5; 9 nucleotides align to TRBD1. Near its end, the DNA agrees better with TRBJ2-7, so the J call may be wrong. Germline V gives CDR1 SGDLS, CDR2 YYNGEE. The CDR3 length is 15 residues. Here the CDR3 reads CASSVAWGDRDEQYF. The CDR3 DNA follows: TGTGCCAGCAGCGTAGCTTGGGGGGACAGGGACGAGCAGTACTTC.

The chain carries TRBV6-5 and TRBJ2-7, with 7 nucleotides matching TRBD1. This CDR3 has 16 amino acids. Trimming cost V 0 bases and J 4 bases; bases outside gene matches: 9. CDR1 and CDR2 from the germline V gene are MNHEY and SVGAGI. The CDR3 spells CASSYSGTEKFYEQYF. Written as DNA, the CDR3 is TGTGCCAGCAGTTACTCAGGGACAGAGAAGTTTTACGAGCAGTACTTC.

The V call is TRBV10-2, the J call TRBJ2-3; 8 bases align to TRBD2. The germline V gene has CDR1 WSHSY and CDR2 SAAADI. The CDR3 runs 18 residues. V shed 6 bases and J 1 base; nucleotides not matched to a gene: 15. CDR3 in amino acids: CASRKIGGGEIGTDTQYF. In DNA form, the CDR3 reads TGCGCCAGCAGGAAAATCGGGGGGGGCGAAATAGGCACAGATACGCAGTATTTT.

About this clone: An end of the junction does not agree with germline; a read error may underlie this. This chain uses TRBV7-9 with TRBJ2-5; a possible D gene is TRBD2 (7 bases). The CDR3 loop spans 14 amino acids. Germline values: CDR1 SEHNR, CDR2 FQNEAQ (reference sequence). The CDR3 sequence: CASTLSGGLETQYF. Here the CDR3 DNA reads TGTGCCAGCACCTTATCGGGGGGCTTGGAGACCCAGTACTTC. Full variable domain (remainder filled in from reference TRBV7-9 and TRBJ2-5): DTGVSQNPRHKITKRGQNVTFRCDPISEHNRLYWYRQTLGQGPEFLTYFQNEAQLEKSRLLSDRFSAERPKGSFSTLEIQRTEQGDSAMYLCASTLSGGLETQYFGPGTRLLVL.

This rearrangement joins TRBV7-2 to TRBJ2-7; D possibly corresponds to TRBD1 (6 bases). Trimming removed 1 base from V and 3 bases from J, with 13 bases in between. Germline V gene lookup returns CDR1 SGHTA and CDR2 FQGNSA. This CDR3 comprises 15 residues. The CDR3 region is CASSLEGRGNYEQYF. CDR3 bases: TGTGCCAGCAGCTTAGAGGGAAGGGGGAACTACGAGCAGTACTTC.

A word on this clone: The same CDR3 also results from other DNA sequences found in this sample. The rearrangement links TRBV2 to TRBJ2-7; D remains unclear. CDR1 is SNHLY and CDR2 is FYNNEI in the germline V gene. This CDR3 is built from 12 residues. Between the trimmed V and J ends, which lost 3 bases and 2 bases, there was a span of 5 bases. The CDR3 nucleotides are TGTGCCAGCAGTGAGGGCCCCTACGAGCAGTACTTC. Encoded protein: CASSEGPYEQYF.